These T cell receptor beta chains were read from a single sample in a study of T cells in Graves' hyperthyroidism and ophthalmopathy. TCRdb fed the multiplex PCR reads into MiXCR, producing one record per CDR3 protein. The sample contains around 350,000 distinct CDR3 sequences, 19% of which appear only once. Sequences were obtained from blood. These receptors were taken from a woman between 18 and 29 years old with Graves' hyperthyroidism. Each CDR3 is given without its conserved first and last residue. The D gene is left open where the match is weak.

d_call v_call cdr3_aa
TRBD1 TRBV28 ASSSRRDREETQY
. TRBV27 ASSSRGNTEAC
. TRBV5-1 ASSLAGEGPGQPQH
TRBD1 TRBV2 ASSWTGPKGEQY
. TRBV12-3/TRBV12-4 ASSLGRTLH
. TRBV5-1 ASSPEGGTQY
. TRBV4-2 ASSQRGPTGELF
TRBD1 TRBV12-3/TRBV12-4 ASRWGQGVYEQY
. TRBV9 ASSVAGGNTIY
. TRBV27 ASSLGIQGVEAF
. TRBV20-1 SASGDSNQPQH
. TRBV5-1 ASSWTAQETQY
. TRBV29-1 SVEDRNQETQY
. TRBV19 ASSPRGYSGANVLT
. TRBV12-3/TRBV12-4 ASSLSVALRRGYT
TRBD2 TRBV6-1 ASSPGRGGETQY
TRBD1 TRBV5-1 ASSHRGLDTQY
. TRBV2 ASSGDSGGYQPQH
TRBD1 TRBV12-3/TRBV12-4 ASSFETGNYGYT